The 3 T cell receptor beta chains presented below share a single source sample, sequenced in a study of shared clonotypes between healthy human individuals (dated by TCRdb to 2020 to 2021). Receptor libraries were prepared by the immunoSEQ multiplex PCR assay. TCRdb stores this immuneACCESS table with in-frame sequences only. Part of the clones is absent; in the studies checked, under half of the shortfall reflects unresolved V genes, and no reason is known for the rest. The table for this sample lists some 2.4 million clones; roughly 93% of them were counted only once. The ten most abundant clones make up approximately 0.37% of the sample. Sequenced input: naive CD4+ T cells from PBMCs. What this sample's cell subset or site label stands for: CD45RA+ positively selected. The receptors were sampled from a man in his late teens or twenties in good health. Some clones in this sample may be carry-over from other donors' samples.

The chain uses TRBV30 and TRBJ1-5; the match to TRBD1 covers 8 bases. V dropped 8 bases and J dropped 6; count of bases not matched to a gene: 9. The CDR3 spans 13 residues. Looked up from germline, CDR1 is GTSNPN and CDR2 is SVGIG (reference sequence). The CDR3 is CAATGGLGQPQHF. The CDR3 DNA follows: TGTGCCGCCACAGGGGGTCTTGGTCAGCCCCAGCATTTT. The variable domain in full, with the rest retrieved from reference TRBV30 and TRBJ1-5, is SQTIHQWPATLVQPVGSPLSLECTVEGTSNPNLYWYRQAAGRGLQLLFYSVGIGQISSEVPQNLSASRPQDRQFILSSKKLLLSDSGFYLCAATGGLGQPQHFGDGTRLSIL.

The chain couples TRBV19 to TRBJ2-3; 8 bases agree with TRBD1. V was clipped by 7 bases and J by 6 bases; unmatched bases: 15. The CDR3 sequence is 16 residues long. Germline CDR1 is LNHDA and CDR2 is SQIVND (reference sequence). In nucleotides, the CDR3 is TGTGCCAGTAAATTTCCAGGGGGCACCACGGGGGATACGCAGTATTTT. Its translation: CASKFPGGTTGDTQYF.

This chain joins TRBV18 and TRBJ2-1; perhaps TRBD1 as D (6 bases). Germline assignment: CDR1 KGHSH and CDR2 LQKENI. Trimming took off 1 base at V and 6 bases at J, with 7 bases between the two ends. This CDR3 contains 13 residues. CDR3: CASSPQQGNEQFF. The CDR3 DNA sequence: TGTGCCAGCTCACCACAACAGGGCAATGAGCAGTTCTTC.